This TCR beta chain was observed in a study of T cell responses to AZD1222 COVID-19 vaccine. Study-level points and caveats: Recipients of two AZD1222 doses showed rising Spike-specific TCR breadth and depth. Nearly half of spike-specific TCRs reportedly go after variant regions that carry no mutations. Repertoire sampling happened only post peak T cell response. Just a handful of people given AZD1222 tested seropositive at baseline.

TCRdb keeps only in-frame clones here, not all; method: immunoSEQ multiplex PCR. Of some 150,000 clones in the sample, just over 90% were seen once. V was cut by 4 bases and J by 6 bases, with 9 bases left in between. CDR3 length: 11 amino acids. CDR1 and CDR2 from the germline V gene are DFQATT and SNEGSKA (reference sequence). Worth noting for this clone: Its target is not known.

The chain employs TRBV20-1 and TRBJ1-2; no firm D call. The sequence was obtained from an adult in good health. The input for sequencing was peripheral blood, taken on day 0 of MenACWY control vaccination. This chain's CDR3 is CSATKADGYTF. CDR3 in DNA: TGCAGTGCTACCAAGGCGGATGGCTACACCTTC.